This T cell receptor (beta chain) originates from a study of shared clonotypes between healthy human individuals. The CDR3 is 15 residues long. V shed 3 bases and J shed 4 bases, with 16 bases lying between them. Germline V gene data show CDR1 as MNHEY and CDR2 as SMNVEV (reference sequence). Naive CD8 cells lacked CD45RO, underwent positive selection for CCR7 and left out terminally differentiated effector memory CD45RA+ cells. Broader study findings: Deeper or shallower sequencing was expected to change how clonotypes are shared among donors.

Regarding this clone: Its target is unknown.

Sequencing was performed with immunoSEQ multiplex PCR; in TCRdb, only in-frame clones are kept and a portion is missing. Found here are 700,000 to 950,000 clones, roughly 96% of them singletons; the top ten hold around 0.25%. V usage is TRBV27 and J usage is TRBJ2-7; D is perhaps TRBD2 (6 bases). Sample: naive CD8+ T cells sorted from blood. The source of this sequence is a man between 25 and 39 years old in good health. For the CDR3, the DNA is TGTGCCAGCAGTTTTATCGGGAGTCGGACATACGAGCAGTACTTC. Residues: CASSFIGSRTYEQYF.